The 29 T cell receptor beta chains below all came from one sample that was sequenced in a study of blood T cells in healthy people across ages. PCR was performed a second time for roughly 7 to 12 cycles using a sample-barcoded 5' primer and a J-beta primer mix. MiXCR, applied by TCRdb to the 5' RACE reads, yields one record per CDR3 protein. The profile shows roughly 500,000 distinct CDR3 sequences, approximately 25% of them singletons. This sample also belongs to another study, concerning T cells of mothers and their children.

The sample taken for sequencing was blood. These receptors all come from a boy younger than 18 in good health.

This clonotype occurred a few times. The J gene is TRBJ2-2, the V gene TRBV9, with D uncertain. CDR3 length equals 14 residues. Per the germline V gene, CDR1 is SGDLS and CDR2 is YYNGEE. The ends were cut back, 0 bases at V and 4 bases at J, with 7 bases in the middle. The CDR3 nucleotides read TGTGCCAGCAGCGTAGATGGGATCACCGGGGAGCTGTTTTTT. Its protein product is CASSVDGITGELFF.

The table lists this clonotype with a few counts. V gene TRBV4-3 combines with J gene TRBJ1-5; D not resolved. The CDR3 is 16 residues long. V was clipped by 1 base and J by 4 bases, with 14 bases between them. Germline V CDR1 and CDR2: LGHNA, YSLEER. The CDR3 region is CASSQAPFASNQPQHF. CDR3 coding DNA: TGCGCCAGCAGCCAAGCGCCGTTCGCATCGAATCAGCCCCAGCATTTT.

J is TRBJ2-5 and V is TRBV5-1; D is unclear. The last part of the DNA fits TRBJ2-7 better; the J call may be wrong. The CDR3 totals 16 residues. Germline lookup yields CDR1 SGHRS and CDR2 YFSETQ. The chain's CDR3 is CASSLLFLYNSYEQYF. The DNA for the CDR3 is TGCGCCAGCAGCCTCCTTTTTCTGTACAACTCCTACGAGCAGTACTTC.

This clonotype has a handful of counts. The chain recombines TRBV4-2 with TRBJ2-5; 9 positions match TRBD2. The CDR3 is 17 amino acids. CDR1 LGHNA and CDR2 YNFKEQ come from the germline V gene. Trimming took 0 bases from V and 5 from J; bases not matched to a gene: 10. CDR3 sequence: CASSQEWASGIGETQYF. As DNA, the CDR3 is TGTGCCAGCAGCCAAGAATGGGCTAGCGGGATTGGGGAGACCCAGTACTTC.

This rearrangement joins TRBV5-1 to TRBJ2-3; 8 bases are shared with TRBD1. This CDR3 comprises 17 residues. V shed 4 bases and J 5 bases; nucleotides not matched to a gene: 15. From germline, CDR1 is SGHRS and CDR2 YFSETQ. Here the CDR3 reads CASSRGHRDRHLDTQYF. In DNA, the CDR3 is TGCGCCAGCAGCCGAGGGCACCGGGACAGGCATTTAGATACGCAGTATTTT.

The table lists this clonotype with a few counts. The rearrangement joins TRBV6-1 to TRBJ2-5; D call uncertain. The J call is in doubt because the DNA end fits TRBJ2-1 better. Germline lookup yields CDR1 MNHNS and CDR2 SASEGT. This CDR3 is built from 10 residues. Written as DNA, the CDR3 is TGTGCCAGCTACTGGGGTGAGCAGTTCTTC. It translates to CASYWGEQFF.

The chain has TRBV6-4 and TRBJ2-3; 10 nucleotides line up with TRBD1. The length of the CDR3 is 16 residues. Germline V lookup: CDR1 MRHNA, CDR2 SNTAGT. The J segment lost 4 bases and the V segment lost 3 bases, leaving 7 bases of the junction unmatched. In DNA form, the CDR3 reads TGTGCCAGCAGTGAGGCCGGACAGGGGGGGCCAGATACGCAGTATTTT. This translates into CASSEAGQGGPDTQYF.

This clonotype was observed many times. This rearrangement joins TRBV3-1 to TRBJ2-5; 7 bases align to TRBD2. The J call may be wrong; the DNA end is better matched by TRBJ2-1. This CDR3 has 15 amino acids. Germline lookup yields CDR1 LGHDT and CDR2 YNNKEL (reference sequence). The CDR3 reads CASSQEGLAVNEQFF. In DNA, the CDR3 is TGTGCCAGCAGCCAAGAAGGTCTAGCGGTTAATGAGCAGTTCTTC.

This clonotype was detected a few times. V usage is TRBV20-1 and J usage is TRBJ2-1, with D possibly matching TRBD2 (6 bases). The J call may be mistaken, given a closer DNA end match to TRBJ2-5. Germline-derived CDR1 and CDR2 are DFQATT and SNEGSKA (reference sequence). There are 12 residues in the CDR3. CDR3 sequence reads: CSASGRGETQYF. DNA for the CDR3: TGCAGTGCTAGTGGCCGGGGGGAGACCCAGTACTTC.

CDR3 nucleotides: TGTGCCACCAGCAGAGACGGGAGTATGGACTACGAGCAGTACTTC. Residues: CATSRDGSMDYEQYF. The V and J genes are TRBV15 and TRBJ2-7; D perhaps matches TRBD2 (6 bases). Trimming removed 0 bases at V and 3 bases at J, with 12 bases between. This CDR3 contains 15 residues. CDR1 is LNHNV and CDR2 is YYDKDF in the germline V gene (reference sequence).

This clonotype has only a few counts. The chain couples TRBV12-3 or TRBV12-4 to TRBJ2-7; D unresolved. V lost 3 bases and J 5 bases, leaving 11 bases between the germline ends. The CDR3 has 13 amino acids. The CDR3 here is CASSFGPPDEQYF. CDR3 nucleotide sequence: TGTGCCAGCAGTTTTGGACCCCCGGACGAGCAGTACTTC.

Regarding this clonotype: An end of the junction differs from the germline gene, which may be a read error. The chain employs TRBV7-2 and TRBJ1-2, with D unclear. The CDR3 is 13 amino acids. CDR1 and CDR2 (germline): SGHTA, FQGNSA. CDR3 bases: TGTGCCAGCAGCTTAGAGCCTAACTATGGCCACACCTTC. Residues: CASSLEPNYGHTF. The full variable domain, with the rest looked up from reference TRBV7-2 and TRBJ1-2, is GAGVSQSPSNKVTEKGKDVELRCDPISGHTALYWYRQSLGQGLEFLIYFQGNSAPDKSGLPSDRFSAERTGGSVSTLTIQRTQQEDSAVYLCASSLEPNYGHTFGSGTRLTVV.

The V and J genes are TRBV4-3 and TRBJ2-2; perhaps TRBD2 as D (5 bases). V lost 5 bases, J lost 0 bases, and 19 bases lay in between. The CDR3 runs to 18 residues. Germline assignment: CDR1 LGHNA and CDR2 YSLEER. This CDR3 is CASSKASRVSANTGELFF. The CDR3, as DNA: TGCGCCAGCAGCAAGGCGAGTCGGGTTAGCGCGAACACCGGGGAGCTGTTTTTT.

V usage is TRBV20-1 and J usage is TRBJ2-5; either TRBD1 or TRBD2 may supply D (5 bases each). This CDR3 comprises 14 residues. The ends were cut back, 6 bases at V and 1 base at J, with 15 bases in the middle. The V gene's germline CDR1 is DFQATT and CDR2 SNEGSKA (reference sequence). CDR3 nucleotides: TGCAGTGCCCCCCGGGGCAGTCTCCAAGAGACCCAGTACTTC. This translates into CSAPRGSLQETQYF.

The rearrangement links TRBV13 to TRBJ2-5; TRBD2 matches 7 bases. CDR1 is PRHDT, CDR2 FYEKMQ, per germline (reference sequence). Trimming took 2 bases from V and 3 from J; bases not matched to a gene: 6. There are 15 residues in the CDR3. CDR3 sequence reads: CASSLWLADKETQYF. The DNA for the CDR3 is TGTGCCAGCAGCTTATGGCTAGCGGACAAAGAGACCCAGTACTTC.

In this sample, this clonotype turned up a few times. The CDR3 sequence is CATSRPQDRMAGELFF. DNA of the CDR3: TGTGCCACCAGCAGGCCCCAGGACAGGATGGCCGGGGAGCTGTTTTTT. The chain couples TRBV15 to TRBJ2-2; 7 positions match TRBD1. CDR1 and CDR2 from the germline V gene are LNHNV and YYDKDF (reference sequence). The CDR3 runs 16 residues. Losses at the gene ends were 3 bases for V and 6 bases for J; bases not matched to a gene: 10. The full variable domain, completed using reference TRBV15 and TRBJ2-2, is DAMVIQNPRYQVTQFGKPVTLSCSQTLNHNVMYWYQQKSSQAPKLLFHYYDKDFNNEADTPDNFQSRRPNTSFCFLDIRSPGLGDTAMYLCATSRPQDRMAGELFFGEGSRLTVL.

The V and J genes are TRBV2 and TRBJ2-4, with TRBD1 as a possible D gene (6 bases). The CDR3 totals 13 residues. CDR1 SNHLY and CDR2 FYNNEI come from the germline V gene. The V end was cut by 4 bases, the J end by 7 bases, with 11 bases between. The CDR3 DNA sequence: TGTGCCAGCAGTGTAGGACAGAGTAACATTCAGTACTTC. It encodes CASSVGQSNIQYF.

The gene calls are TRBV5-6 and TRBJ1-2; TRBD1 matches 8 bases. The V segment lost 6 bases and the J segment 0 bases; nucleotides outside the gene matches: 7. Per germline, CDR1 SGHDT and CDR2 YYEEEE. CDR3 length: 15 residues. In DNA, the CDR3 is TGTGCCAGCAATAACAGGGGGTCGTCTAACTATGGCTACACCTTC. Protein product: CASNNRGSSNYGYTF.

The gene calls are TRBV7-8 and TRBJ1-1; D is uncertain. This CDR3 has 13 amino acids. Trimming removed 0 bases at V and 5 bases at J, with 7 bases between. Per the germline V gene, CDR1 is SGHVS and CDR2 is FQNEAQ. As DNA, the CDR3 is TGTGCCAGCAGCTTAGCGTCTTTAACTGAAGCTTTCTTT. Translating it yields CASSLASLTEAFF.

There are a few counts of this clonotype. The chain uses TRBV6-5 and TRBJ2-7, with 7 bases fitting TRBD1. This CDR3 has 14 residues. Germline V gene lookup returns CDR1 MNHEY and CDR2 SVGAGI. V shed 6 bases and J 3 bases; nucleotides not matched to a gene: 8. The CDR3 is CASRPTRQGYEQYF. The CDR3 bases are TGTGCCAGCAGACCTACGAGACAGGGCTACGAGCAGTACTTC.

There are a few counts of this clonotype. This rearrangement joins TRBV18 to TRBJ2-5, with TRBD1 matching over 12 bases. The trim removed 6 bases at V and 5 bases at J, leaving 7 bases unmatched. The CDR3 has 15 residues. Germline V gene sequence: CDR1 KGHSH, CDR2 LQKENI. In DNA, the CDR3 is TGTGCCAGCTCCCAACAGGGACAGGGGGCCGAGACCCAGTACTTC. It translates to CASSQQGQGAETQYF.

The rearrangement uses TRBV5-5 and TRBJ2-1; 7 bases are a match to TRBD2. CDR1 and CDR2 (germline): SGHKS, YYEKEE (reference sequence). J gave up 0 bases and V 6 bases, and 6 bases lay outside the gene matches. The CDR3 is 15 amino acids. The CDR3, as DNA: TGTGCCAGCAAAACTAGCGTGGGCTCCTACAATGAGCAGTTCTTC. It codes for CASKTSVGSYNEQFF.

The V gene is TRBV12-3 or TRBV12-4, the J gene TRBJ1-2; D unresolved. Trimming left V 7 bases short and J 4 bases short, with 19 bases between. This CDR3 spans 15 amino acids. The CDR3 DNA is TGTGCCAGCACCCTAGGAATACTTCGCCCCTATGGCTACACCTTC. Amino acids: CASTLGILRPYGYTF.

The CDR3: CASSRTADSYEQYF. CDR3 sequence (DNA): TGTGCCAGCAGTAGGACAGCCGACTCCTACGAGCAGTACTTC. The chain couples TRBV6-5 to TRBJ2-7, with TRBD1 as a possible D gene (6 bases). Germline loops: CDR1 MNHEY, CDR2 SVGAGI. This CDR3 has 14 amino acids. Trimming removed 5 bases at V and 0 bases at J, with 11 bases between.

The table lists this clonotype with a few counts. The chain recombines TRBV7-9 with TRBJ2-5, with D perhaps matching TRBD1 or TRBD2 (5 bases each). Deletions cut 5 bases from V and 6 bases from J, with 22 bases between. CDR1 and CDR2 (germline): SEHNR, FQNEAQ (reference sequence). This CDR3 region has 16 residues. The CDR3 nucleotides are TGTGCCAGCAGCCAGTTACCGGGACCAACCAAGAAGACCCAGTACTTC. Protein product: CASSQLPGPTKKTQYF.

This clonotype occurred a few times. The V call is TRBV7-2, the J call TRBJ2-1; a possible D gene is TRBD1 (6 bases). Trimming cost V 2 bases and J 10 bases, with 9 bases left between them. This CDR3 contains 12 residues. Germline values: CDR1 SGHTA, CDR2 FQGNSA. The DNA of the CDR3 is TGTGCCAGCAGCTTATATGGGACAGAGCAGTTCTTC. Translated, it gives CASSLYGTEQFF.

This clonotype was observed a handful of times. The chain employs TRBV7-9 and TRBJ1-6, with D unclear. Trimming pared 3 bases from V and 4 bases from J, leaving 10 bases between. Germline CDR1 SEHNR, CDR2 FQNEAQ (reference sequence). The CDR3 length is 15 residues. The CDR3 nucleotides read TGTGCCAGCAGCTTTCCCCCAGGTTATAATTCACCCCTCCACTTT. Encoded protein: CASSFPPGYNSPLHF.

The chain joins TRBV28 to TRBJ2-7, with D tentatively TRBD1 or TRBD2 (5 bases each). The ends were cut back, 7 bases at V and 3 bases at J, with 16 bases in the middle. Germline V gene lookup returns CDR1 MDHEN and CDR2 SYDVKM. CDR3 length: 14 amino acids. The chain's CDR3 is CASTSGGPDYEQYF. Written as DNA, the CDR3 is TGTGCCAGCACGTCTGGGGGACCAGACTACGAGCAGTACTTC. The full variable domain, rest sourced from reference TRBV28 and TRBJ2-7, is DVKVTQSSRYLVKRTGEKVFLECVQDMDHENMFWYRQDPGLGLRLIYFSYDVKMKEKGDIPEGYSVSREKKERFSLILESASTNQTSMYLCASTSGGPDYEQYFGPGTRLTVT.

A word on this clonotype: This sequence may be a read error, since a much larger clone differs from it by one base. V and J are TRBV29-1 and TRBJ1-2; 9 bases match TRBD1. The CDR3 extends over 13 amino acids. Germline CDR1 reads SQVTM; CDR2 reads ANQGSEA. The CDR3 bases are TGCAGCGTAACAGGGGGCGCAGACTATGCCTACACCTTC. Translating gives CSVTGGADYAYTF.